The TCR beta chain described here comes from a study of post-analysis software for immune sequencing data. Notes on the study in general: Same-batch samples co-clustered strongly by F measure. Multiple sclerosis patients showed significantly lower normalized Chao1 diversity than controls did. Higher frequency in patients than in controls was seen for roughly five TRBV segments, with TRBV5-6, TRBV5-1 and TRBV20-1 among them.

CDR1 and CDR2 from the germline V gene are SGHTA and FQGNSA. This CDR3 has 15 residues. Trimming took off 2 bases at V and 3 bases at J, with 11 bases between the two ends. As concerns this clonotype: Its antigen is unidentified.

Incorporated into the TCR beta cDNA libraries were unique molecular identifiers, which served to reduce PCR and sequencing biases. cDNA molecules numbering roughly 0.5 million came from about 1 to 10 million T cells. TCRdb passed the PCR reads through MiXCR, listing each CDR3 protein once. In the table there are 350,000 to 500,000 distinct CDR3 sequences, approximately 37% of which are singletons. The source material was blood. This receptor was obtained from a girl aged 2-9 years with multiple sclerosis. J is TRBJ2-1 and V is TRBV7-2; D possibly corresponds to TRBD1 (6 bases). CDR3 bases: TGTGCCAGCAGCTTACAGGGGCCAATCTACAATGAGCAGTTCTTC. It yields the protein CASSLQGPIYNEQFF.